The rows below give T cell receptor beta chains drawn from one sample of a study of T cell repertoires in cytomegalovirus infection. TCRdb independently ran MiXCR on the reads; one entry per CDR3 protein. The data contain 75,000 to 100,000 distinct CDR3 sequences, about 31% of them singletons. Their specific antigens are unknown. The sequences come from CD8+ T cells from cultured PBMCs, collected from culture after CMV antigen stimulation. The source of these receptors is a human donor in good health (CMV status not recorded). Some clones in this sample may be carry-over from other donors' samples. CDR3s include the opening cysteine and the closing phenylalanine or tryptophan. Each record gives: V gene, D gene, J gene, clone size, CDR3 protein, CDR3 DNA. The D gene is left open where the match is weak. Size tells how often a clone was seen (once, few, many) or the class of an expanded clone, and some rows leave it out.

TRBV5-1	NA	TRBJ2-7	few	CASSLGGAEQYF	TGCGCCAGCAGCTTGGGAGGGGCCGAGCAGTACTTC
TRBV4-2	NA	TRBJ1-2	NA	CASSQEASGYDGYTF	TGTGCCAGCAGCCAAGAAGCGTCAGGGTACGATGGCTACACCTTC
TRBV5-1	NA	TRBJ1-1	NA	CASSLAWDGTEAFF	TGCGCCAGCAGCTTGGCTTGGGACGGCACTGAAGCTTTCTTT
TRBV15	TRBD2	TRBJ2-7	NA	CATGRGIGTEQYF	TGTGCCACCGGGAGGGGAATTGGCACCGAGCAGTACTTC
TRBV27	TRBD1	TRBJ1-1	few	CASSPPGQGATEAFF	TGTGCCAGCAGTCCCCCCGGACAGGGGGCCACTGAAGCTTTCTTT
TRBV6-5	TRBD1	TRBJ1-5	NA	CAGSSGQGLQPQHF	TGTGCCGGCAGTTCGGGACAGGGGCTTCAGCCCCAGCATTTT
TRBV20-1	TRBD1	TRBJ2-5	few	CSAKGGDRGIQETQYF	TGCAGCGCGAAAGGGGGGGACAGGGGAATCCAAGAGACCCAGTACTTC
TRBV28	NA	TRBJ2-3	NA	CARSSRSLEGPNTLTQYF	TGTGCCCGCAGCAGCCGCTCTTTGGAGGGTCCCAACACCCTGACGCAGTATTTT
TRBV19	NA	TRBJ2-2	NA	CASNGITGTPNTGELFF	TGTGCCAGTAATGGGATTACCGGGACACCGAACACCGGGGAGCTGTTTTTT
TRBV28	NA	TRBJ1-1	few	CASSPRLGNTEAFF	TGTGCCAGCAGCCCGAGGTTGGGGAACACTGAAGCTTTCTTT
TRBV7-9	TRBD2	TRBJ2-7	NA	CASSFSGAHEQYF	TGTGCCAGCAGCTTTAGCGGGGCCCACGAGCAGTACTTC
TRBV6-8	NA	TRBJ2-6	NA	CASSAAGGANVLTF	TGTGCCAGCAGTGCCGCAGGGGGGGCCAACGTCCTGACTTTC
TRBV7-8	TRBD2	TRBJ2-7	many	CASSADGLATPLSSYEQYF	TGTGCCAGCAGCGCGGATGGACTAGCGACTCCCCTAAGCTCCTACGAGCAGTACTTC
TRBV20-1	NA	TRBJ2-5	NA	CSARVQGVETQYF	TGCAGTGCTAGAGTTCAGGGTGTGGAGACCCAGTACTTC
TRBV27	TRBD2	TRBJ2-1	few	CASSLSLAGADEQFF	TGTGCCAGCAGTTTATCGCTAGCGGGGGCGGATGAGCAGTTCTTC
TRBV4-1	NA	TRBJ1-5	many	CASSPPARPQGTVSNQPQHF	TGCGCCAGCAGCCCCCCAGCCCGCCCGCAGGGGACTGTCAGCAATCAGCCCCAGCATTTT
TRBV11-2	TRBD2	TRBJ2-3	many	CASSSTGGDTQYF	TGTGCCAGCAGCTCCACGGGGGGAGATACGCAGTATTTT
TRBV6-2/TRBV6-3	NA	TRBJ2-3	NA	CASSARGVDRIPDTQYF	TGTGCCAGCAGTGCTAGGGGAGTAGACCGTATCCCAGATACGCAGTATTTT
TRBV5-6	TRBD2	TRBJ2-7	NA	CASIRVAGGGEQYF	TGTGCCAGCATCCGGGTAGCGGGGGGTGGCGAGCAGTACTTC
TRBV9	NA	TRBJ2-2	NA	CASSAEGGELFF	TGTGCCAGCAGCGCCGAAGGCGGGGAGCTGTTTTTT
TRBV5-1	NA	TRBJ1-1	NA	CASSLGLDGVNTEAFF	TGCGCCAGCAGCTTGGGGCTGGATGGGGTGAACACTGAAGCTTTCTTT
TRBV12-3/TRBV12-4	TRBD1	TRBJ2-1	many	CASRPGTGSYNEQFF	TGTGCCAGCAGACCCGGGACAGGCTCCTACAATGAGCAGTTCTTC
TRBV4-1	NA	TRBJ2-2	many	CASAPTGAGFPGELFF	TGCGCCAGCGCACCGACCGGGGCAGGGTTCCCCGGGGAGCTGTTTTTT